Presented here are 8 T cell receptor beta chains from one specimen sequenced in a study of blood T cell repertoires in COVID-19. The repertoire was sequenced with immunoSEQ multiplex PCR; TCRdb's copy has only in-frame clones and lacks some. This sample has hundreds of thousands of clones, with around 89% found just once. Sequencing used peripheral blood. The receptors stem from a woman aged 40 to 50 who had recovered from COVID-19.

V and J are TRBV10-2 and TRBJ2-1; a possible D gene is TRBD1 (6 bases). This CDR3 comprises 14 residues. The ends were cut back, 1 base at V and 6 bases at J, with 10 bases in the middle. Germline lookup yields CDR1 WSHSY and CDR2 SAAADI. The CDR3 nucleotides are TGCGCCAGCAGTGAGTGGGGGCCCCTCAATGAGCAGTTCTTC. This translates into CASSEWGPLNEQFF.

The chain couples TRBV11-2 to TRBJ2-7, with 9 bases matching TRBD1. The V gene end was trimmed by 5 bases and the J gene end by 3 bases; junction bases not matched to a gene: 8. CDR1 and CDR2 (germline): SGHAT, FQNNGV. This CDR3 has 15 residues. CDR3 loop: CASSLTDRGSYEQYF. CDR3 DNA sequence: TGTGCCAGCAGCCTTACGGACAGGGGAAGCTACGAGCAGTACTTC.

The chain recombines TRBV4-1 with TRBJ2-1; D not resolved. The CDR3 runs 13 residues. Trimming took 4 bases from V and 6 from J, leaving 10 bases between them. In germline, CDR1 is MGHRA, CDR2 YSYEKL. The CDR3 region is CASSPLDPNEQFF. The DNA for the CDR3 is TGCGCCAGCAGCCCCTTAGATCCCAATGAGCAGTTCTTC.

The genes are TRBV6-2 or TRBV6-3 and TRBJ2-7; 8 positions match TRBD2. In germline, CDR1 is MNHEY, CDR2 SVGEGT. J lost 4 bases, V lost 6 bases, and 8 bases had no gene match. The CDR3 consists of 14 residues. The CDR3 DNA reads TGTGCCAGCAGCAACCCCGGGACTAGATACGAGCAGTACTTC. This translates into CASSNPGTRYEQYF.

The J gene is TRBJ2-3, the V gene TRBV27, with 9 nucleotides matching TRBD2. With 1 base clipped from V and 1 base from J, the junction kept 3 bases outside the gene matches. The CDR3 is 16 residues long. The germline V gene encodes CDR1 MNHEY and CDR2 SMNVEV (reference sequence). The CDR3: CASSLWGGGGTDTQYF. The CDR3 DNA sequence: TGTGCCAGCAGTTTATGGGGCGGGGGGGGCACAGATACGCAGTATTTT.

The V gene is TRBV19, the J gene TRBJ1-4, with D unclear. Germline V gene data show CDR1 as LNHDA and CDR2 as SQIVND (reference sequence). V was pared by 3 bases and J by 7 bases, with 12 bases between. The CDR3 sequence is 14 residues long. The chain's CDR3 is CASSIRFRGEKLFF. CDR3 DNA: TGTGCCAGTAGTATCCGGTTCCGAGGTGAAAAACTGTTTTTT. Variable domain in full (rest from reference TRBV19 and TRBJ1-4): DGGITQSPKYLFRKEGQNVTLSCEQNLNHDAMYWYRQDPGQGLRLIYYSQIVNDFQKGDIAEGYSVSREKKESFPLTVTSAQKNPTAFYLCASSIRFRGEKLFFGSGTQLSVL.

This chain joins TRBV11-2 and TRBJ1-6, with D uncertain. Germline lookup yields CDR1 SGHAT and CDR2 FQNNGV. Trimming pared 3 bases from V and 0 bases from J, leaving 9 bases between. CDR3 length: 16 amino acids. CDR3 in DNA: TGTGCCAGCAGCTTCCGTCCGAGCTCCTATAATTCACCCCTCCACTTT. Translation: CASSFRPSSYNSPLHF.

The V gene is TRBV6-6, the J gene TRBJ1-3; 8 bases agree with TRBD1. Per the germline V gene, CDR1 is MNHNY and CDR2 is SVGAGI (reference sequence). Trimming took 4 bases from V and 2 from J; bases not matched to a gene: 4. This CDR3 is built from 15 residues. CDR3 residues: CASSSKTGAGNTIYF. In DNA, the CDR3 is TGTGCCAGCAGTTCCAAGACAGGGGCTGGAAACACCATATATTTT.